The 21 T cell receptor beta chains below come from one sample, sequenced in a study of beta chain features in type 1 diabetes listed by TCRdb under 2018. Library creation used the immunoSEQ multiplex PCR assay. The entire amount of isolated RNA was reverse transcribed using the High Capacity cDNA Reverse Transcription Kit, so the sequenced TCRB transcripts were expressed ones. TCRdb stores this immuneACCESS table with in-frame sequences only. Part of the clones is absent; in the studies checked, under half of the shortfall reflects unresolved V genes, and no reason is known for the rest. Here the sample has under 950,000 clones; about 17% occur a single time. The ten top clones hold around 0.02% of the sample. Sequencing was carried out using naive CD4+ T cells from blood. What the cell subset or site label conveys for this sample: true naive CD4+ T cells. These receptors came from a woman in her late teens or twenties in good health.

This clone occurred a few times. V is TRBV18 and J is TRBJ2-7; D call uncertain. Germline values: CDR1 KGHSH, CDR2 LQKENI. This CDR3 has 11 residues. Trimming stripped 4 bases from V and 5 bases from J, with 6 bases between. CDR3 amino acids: CASSLNDEQYF. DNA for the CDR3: TGTGCCAGCTCACTGAACGACGAGCAGTACTTC.

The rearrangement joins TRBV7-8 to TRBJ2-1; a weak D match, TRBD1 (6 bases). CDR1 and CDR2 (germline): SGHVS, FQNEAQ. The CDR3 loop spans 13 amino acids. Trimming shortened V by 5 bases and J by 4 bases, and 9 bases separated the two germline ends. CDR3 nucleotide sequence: TGTGCCAGCAGCCCACAGGGATACAATGAGCAGTTCTTC. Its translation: CASSPQGYNEQFF.

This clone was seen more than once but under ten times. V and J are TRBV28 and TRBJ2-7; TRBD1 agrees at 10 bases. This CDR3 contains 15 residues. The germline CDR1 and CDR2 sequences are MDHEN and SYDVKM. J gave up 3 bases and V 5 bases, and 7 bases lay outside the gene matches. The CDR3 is CASSPPGQGSYEQYF. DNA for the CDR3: TGTGCCAGCAGTCCACCGGGACAGGGGAGCTACGAGCAGTACTTC.

The CDR3 DNA is TGTGCCAGCAGCTTAGGTCATCTCACCGGGGAGCTGTTTTTT. Encoded protein: CASSLGHLTGELFF. The chain carries TRBV13 and TRBJ2-2; D remains unclear. V lost 0 bases and J lost 4, with 6 bases in between. CDR1 is PRHDT, CDR2 FYEKMQ, per germline (reference sequence). The CDR3 runs 14 residues.

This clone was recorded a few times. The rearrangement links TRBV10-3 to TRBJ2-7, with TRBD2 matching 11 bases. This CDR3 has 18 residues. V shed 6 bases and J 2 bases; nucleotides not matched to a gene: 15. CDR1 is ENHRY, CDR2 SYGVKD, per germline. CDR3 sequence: CAISEPTSGTLPAYEQYF. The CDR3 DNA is TGTGCCATCAGCGAACCGACTAGCGGGACCTTGCCGGCCTACGAGCAGTACTTC.

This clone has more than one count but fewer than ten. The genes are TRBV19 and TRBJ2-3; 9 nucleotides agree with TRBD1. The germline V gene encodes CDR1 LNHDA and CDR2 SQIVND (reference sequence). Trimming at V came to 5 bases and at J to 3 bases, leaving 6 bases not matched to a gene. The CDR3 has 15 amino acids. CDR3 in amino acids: CASSSQGALTDTQYF. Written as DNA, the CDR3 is TGTGCCAGTAGTTCACAGGGGGCGTTGACAGATACGCAGTATTTT.

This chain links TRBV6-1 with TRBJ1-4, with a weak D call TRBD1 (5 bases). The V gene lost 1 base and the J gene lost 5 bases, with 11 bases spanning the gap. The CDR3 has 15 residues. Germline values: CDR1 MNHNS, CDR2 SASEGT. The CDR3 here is CASSEGPRDNEKLFF. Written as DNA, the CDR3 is TGTGCCAGCAGTGAAGGTCCTAGGGACAATGAAAAACTGTTTTTT.

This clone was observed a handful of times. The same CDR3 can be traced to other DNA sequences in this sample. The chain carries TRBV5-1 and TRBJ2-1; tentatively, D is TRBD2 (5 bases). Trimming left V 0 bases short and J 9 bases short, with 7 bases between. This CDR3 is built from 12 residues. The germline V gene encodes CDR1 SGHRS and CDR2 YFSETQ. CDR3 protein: CASSLGGGEQFF. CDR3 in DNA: TGCGCCAGCAGCTTGGGAGGAGGTGAGCAGTTCTTC.

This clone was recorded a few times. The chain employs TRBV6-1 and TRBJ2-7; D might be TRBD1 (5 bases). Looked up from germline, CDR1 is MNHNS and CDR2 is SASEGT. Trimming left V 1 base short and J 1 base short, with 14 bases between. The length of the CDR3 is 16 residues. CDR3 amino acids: CASSEVWGKRSYEQYF. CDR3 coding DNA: TGTGCCAGCAGTGAAGTGTGGGGCAAGAGGTCCTACGAGCAGTACTTC.

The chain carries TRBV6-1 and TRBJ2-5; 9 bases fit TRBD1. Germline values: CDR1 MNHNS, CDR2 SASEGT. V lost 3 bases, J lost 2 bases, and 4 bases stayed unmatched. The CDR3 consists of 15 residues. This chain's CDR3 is CASSEYGTGQETQYF. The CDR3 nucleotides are TGTGCCAGCAGTGAGTACGGGACAGGGCAAGAGACCCAGTACTTC.

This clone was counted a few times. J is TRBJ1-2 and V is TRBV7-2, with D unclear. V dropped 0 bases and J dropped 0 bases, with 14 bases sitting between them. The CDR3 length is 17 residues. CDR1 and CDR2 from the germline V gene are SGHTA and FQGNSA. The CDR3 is CASSLAARPAANYGYTF. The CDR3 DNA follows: TGTGCCAGCAGCTTAGCGGCCAGACCGGCAGCTAACTATGGCTACACCTTC.

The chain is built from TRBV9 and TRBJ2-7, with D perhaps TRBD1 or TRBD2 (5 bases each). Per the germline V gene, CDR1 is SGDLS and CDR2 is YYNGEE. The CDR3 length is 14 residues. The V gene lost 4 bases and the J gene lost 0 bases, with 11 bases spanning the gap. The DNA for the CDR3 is TGTGCCAGCAGCAAGGGACCCCTCTCCTACGAGCAGTACTTC. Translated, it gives CASSKGPLSYEQYF.

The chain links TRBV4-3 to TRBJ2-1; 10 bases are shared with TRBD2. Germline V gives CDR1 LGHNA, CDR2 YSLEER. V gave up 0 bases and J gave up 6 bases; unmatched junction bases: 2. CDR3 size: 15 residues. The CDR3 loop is CASSQESGRANEQFF. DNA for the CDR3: TGCGCCAGCAGCCAAGAAAGCGGGAGGGCCAATGAGCAGTTCTTC.

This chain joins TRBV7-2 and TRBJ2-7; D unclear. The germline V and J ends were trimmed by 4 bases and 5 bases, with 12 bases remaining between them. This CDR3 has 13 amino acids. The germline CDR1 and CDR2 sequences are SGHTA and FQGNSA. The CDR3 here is CASSSYVLDEQYF. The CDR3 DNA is TGTGCCAGCAGCTCATACGTCCTTGACGAGCAGTACTTC.

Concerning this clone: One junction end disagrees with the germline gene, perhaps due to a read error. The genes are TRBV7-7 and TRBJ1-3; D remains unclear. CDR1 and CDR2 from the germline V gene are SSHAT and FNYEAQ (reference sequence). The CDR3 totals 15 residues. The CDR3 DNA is TGTGCTAGCAGCTTAGACTGGAACTCTGGAAACACCATATATTTT. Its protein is CASSLDWNSGNTIYF.

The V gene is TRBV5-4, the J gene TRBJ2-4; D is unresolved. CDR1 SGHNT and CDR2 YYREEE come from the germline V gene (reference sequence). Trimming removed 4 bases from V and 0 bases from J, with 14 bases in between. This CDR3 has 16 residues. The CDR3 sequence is CASSLGGPIAKNIQYF. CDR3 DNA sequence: TGTGCCAGCAGCCTCGGTGGCCCCATAGCCAAAAACATTCAGTACTTC.

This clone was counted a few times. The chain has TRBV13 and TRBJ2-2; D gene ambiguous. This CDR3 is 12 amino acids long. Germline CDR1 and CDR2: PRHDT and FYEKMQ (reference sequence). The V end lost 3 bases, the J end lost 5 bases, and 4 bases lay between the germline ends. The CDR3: CASSFGTGELFF. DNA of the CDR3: TGTGCCAGCAGCTTCGGGACCGGGGAGCTGTTTTTT. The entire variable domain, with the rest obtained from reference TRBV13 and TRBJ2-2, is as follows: AAGVIQSPRHLIKEKRETATLKCYPIPRHDTVYWYQQGPGQDPQFLISFYEKMQSDKGSIPDRFSAQQFSDYHSELNMSSLELGDSALYFCASSFGTGELFFGEGSRLTVL.

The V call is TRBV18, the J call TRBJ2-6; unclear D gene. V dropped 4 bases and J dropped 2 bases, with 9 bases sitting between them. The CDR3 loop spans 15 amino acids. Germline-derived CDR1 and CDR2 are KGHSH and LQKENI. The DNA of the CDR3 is TGTGCCAGCTCACAGTCCATGGCTGGGGCCAACGTCCTGACTTTC. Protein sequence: CASSQSMAGANVLTF.

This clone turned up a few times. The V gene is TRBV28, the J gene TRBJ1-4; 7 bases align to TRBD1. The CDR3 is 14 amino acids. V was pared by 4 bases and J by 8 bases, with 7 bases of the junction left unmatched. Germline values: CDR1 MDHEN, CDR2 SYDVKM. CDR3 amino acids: CASSSGQVLEKLFF. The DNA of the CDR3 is TGTGCCAGCAGTTCCGGACAGGTCCTCGAAAAACTGTTTTTT.

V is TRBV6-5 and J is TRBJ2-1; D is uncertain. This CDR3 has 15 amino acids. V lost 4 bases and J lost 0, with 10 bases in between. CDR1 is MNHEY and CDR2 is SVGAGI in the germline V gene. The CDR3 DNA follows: TGTGCCAGCAGTTTAGGGCCGAGCTCCTACAATGAGCAGTTCTTC. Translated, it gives CASSLGPSSYNEQFF.

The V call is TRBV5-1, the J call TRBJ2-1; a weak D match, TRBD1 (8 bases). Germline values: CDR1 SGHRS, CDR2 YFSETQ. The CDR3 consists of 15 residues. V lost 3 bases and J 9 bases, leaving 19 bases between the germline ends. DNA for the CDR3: TGCGCCAGCAGCTCCCGGGGGGACAGGATGGCTGAGCAGTTCTTC. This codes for CASSSRGDRMAEQFF.